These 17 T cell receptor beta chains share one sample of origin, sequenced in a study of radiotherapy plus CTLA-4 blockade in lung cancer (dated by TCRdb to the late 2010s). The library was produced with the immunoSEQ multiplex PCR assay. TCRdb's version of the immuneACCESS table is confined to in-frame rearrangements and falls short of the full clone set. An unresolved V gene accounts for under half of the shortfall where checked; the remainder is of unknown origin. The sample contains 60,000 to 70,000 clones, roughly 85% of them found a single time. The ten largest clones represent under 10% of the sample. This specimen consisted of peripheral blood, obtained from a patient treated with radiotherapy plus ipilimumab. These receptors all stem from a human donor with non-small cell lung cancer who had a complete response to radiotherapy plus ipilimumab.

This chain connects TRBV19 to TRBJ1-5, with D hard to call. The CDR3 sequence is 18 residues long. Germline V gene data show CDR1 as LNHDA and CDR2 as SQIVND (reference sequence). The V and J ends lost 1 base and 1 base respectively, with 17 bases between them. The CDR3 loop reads CASSIGVPQRSSNQPQHF. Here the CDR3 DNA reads TGTGCCAGTAGTATAGGTGTACCCCAAAGATCCAGCAATCAGCCCCAGCATTTT. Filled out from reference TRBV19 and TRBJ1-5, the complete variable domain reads DGGITQSPKYLFRKEGQNVTLSCEQNLNHDAMYWYRQDPGQGLRLIYYSQIVNDFQKGDIAEGYSVSREKKESFPLTVTSAQKNPTAFYLCASSIGVPQRSSNQPQHFGDGTRLSIL.

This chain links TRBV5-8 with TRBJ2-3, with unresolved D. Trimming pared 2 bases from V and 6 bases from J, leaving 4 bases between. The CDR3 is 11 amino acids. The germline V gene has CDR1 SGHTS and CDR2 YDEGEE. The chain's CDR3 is CASSLQDTQYF. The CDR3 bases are TGTGCCAGCAGCTTACAGGATACGCAGTATTTT.

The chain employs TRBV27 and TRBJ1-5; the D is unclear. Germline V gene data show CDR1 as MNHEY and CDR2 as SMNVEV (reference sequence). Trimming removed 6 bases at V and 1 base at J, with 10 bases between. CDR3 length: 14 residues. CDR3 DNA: TGTGCCAGCAGCCCCAGCCTAAGCAATCAGCCCCAGCATTTT. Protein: CASSPSLSNQPQHF.

In DNA form, the CDR3 reads TGTGCCAGTAGTCCCGGGACAGGGTTTAATTCACCCCTCCACTTT. Protein: CASSPGTGFNSPLHF. This chain uses TRBV19 with TRBJ1-6; 9 bases line up with TRBD1. Germline V gene lookup returns CDR1 LNHDA and CDR2 SQIVND (reference sequence). CDR3 length: 15 residues. V was clipped by 5 bases and J by 6 bases; unmatched bases: 5. The full variable domain, in which reference TRBV19 and TRBJ1-6 provide the parts outside the CDR3, is DGGITQSPKYLFRKEGQNVTLSCEQNLNHDAMYWYRQDPGQGLRLIYYSQIVNDFQKGDIAEGYSVSREKKESFPLTVTSAQKNPTAFYLCASSPGTGFNSPLHFGNGTRLTVT.

DNA for the CDR3: TGTGCCATCAGTCAACAGGGGGCGCAGACTGAAGCTTTCTTT. Amino acids: CAISQQGAQTEAFF. The genes are TRBV10-3 and TRBJ1-1; TRBD1 matches at 9 bases. This CDR3 comprises 14 residues. V lost 5 bases to trimming and J lost 5 bases; unmatched junction nucleotides: 6. Germline V CDR1 and CDR2: ENHRY, SYGVKD.

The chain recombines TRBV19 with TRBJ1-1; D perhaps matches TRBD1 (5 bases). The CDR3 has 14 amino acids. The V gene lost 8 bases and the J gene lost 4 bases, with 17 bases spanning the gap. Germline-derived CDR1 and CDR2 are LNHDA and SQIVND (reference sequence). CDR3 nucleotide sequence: TGTGCCAGTTGTGAGGGGTGGAGGGGCACTGAAGCTTTCTTT. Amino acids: CASCEGWRGTEAFF.

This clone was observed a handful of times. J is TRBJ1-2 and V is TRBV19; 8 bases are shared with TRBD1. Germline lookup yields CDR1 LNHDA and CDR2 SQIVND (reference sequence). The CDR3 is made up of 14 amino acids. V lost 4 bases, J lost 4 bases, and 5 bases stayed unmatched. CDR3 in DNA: TGTGCCAGTAGTAAACAGGGGGACGGCTATGGCTACACCTTC. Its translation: CASSKQGDGYGYTF.

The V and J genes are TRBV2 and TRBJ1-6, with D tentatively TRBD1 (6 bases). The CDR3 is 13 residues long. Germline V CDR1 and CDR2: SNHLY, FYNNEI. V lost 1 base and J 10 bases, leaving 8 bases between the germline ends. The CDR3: CASSEEGGSPLHF. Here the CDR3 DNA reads TGTGCCAGCAGTGAAGAAGGGGGATCACCCCTCCACTTT.

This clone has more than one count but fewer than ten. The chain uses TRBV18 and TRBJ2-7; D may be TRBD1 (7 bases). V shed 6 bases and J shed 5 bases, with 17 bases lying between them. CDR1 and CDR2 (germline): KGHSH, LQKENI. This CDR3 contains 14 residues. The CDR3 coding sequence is TGTGCCAGCTCCCCGCGACAGGGAGGCAACGAGCAGTACTTC. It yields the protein CASSPRQGGNEQYF.

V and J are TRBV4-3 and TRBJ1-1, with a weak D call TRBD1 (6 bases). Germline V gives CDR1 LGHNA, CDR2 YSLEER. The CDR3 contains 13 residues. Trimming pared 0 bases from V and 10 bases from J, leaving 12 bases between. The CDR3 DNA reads TGCGCCAGCAGCCAAGATCGGCAGGACAGAGCTTTCTTT. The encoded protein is CASSQDRQDRAFF.

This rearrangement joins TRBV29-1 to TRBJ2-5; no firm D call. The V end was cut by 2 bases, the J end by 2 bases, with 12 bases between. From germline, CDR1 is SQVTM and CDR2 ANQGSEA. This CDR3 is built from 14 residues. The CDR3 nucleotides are TGCAGCGTTGAATTCACAGATGCTCAAGAGACCCAGTACTTC. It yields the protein CSVEFTDAQETQYF.

The CDR3 nucleotides are TGTGCCATCAGGGAGGGACTAGCGGGAGGAAAAGACAATGAGCAGTTCTTC. This codes for CAIREGLAGGKDNEQFF. The chain employs TRBV10-3 and TRBJ2-1, with 15 bases identical to TRBD2. V gave up 6 bases and J gave up 5 bases; unmatched junction bases: 8. The CDR3 is 17 amino acids. Germline V CDR1 and CDR2: ENHRY, SYGVKD.

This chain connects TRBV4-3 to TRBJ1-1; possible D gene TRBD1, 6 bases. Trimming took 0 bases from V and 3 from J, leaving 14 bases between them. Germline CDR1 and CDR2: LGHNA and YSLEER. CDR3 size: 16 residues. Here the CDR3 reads CASSQDPTGSDTEAFF. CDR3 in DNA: TGCGCCAGCAGCCAAGATCCTACAGGGAGCGACACTGAAGCTTTCTTT.

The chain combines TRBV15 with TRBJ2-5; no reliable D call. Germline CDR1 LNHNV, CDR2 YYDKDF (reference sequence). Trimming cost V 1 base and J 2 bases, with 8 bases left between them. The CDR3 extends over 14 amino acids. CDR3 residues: CATSRASFQETQYF. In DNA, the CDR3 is TGTGCCACCAGCAGAGCTTCCTTTCAAGAGACCCAGTACTTC.

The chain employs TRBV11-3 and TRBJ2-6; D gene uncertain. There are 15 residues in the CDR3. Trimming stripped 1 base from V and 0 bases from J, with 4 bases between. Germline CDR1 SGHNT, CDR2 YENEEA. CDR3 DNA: TGTGCCAGCAGCTTAGGGGGCTCTGGGGCCAACGTCCTGACTTTC. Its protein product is CASSLGGSGANVLTF.

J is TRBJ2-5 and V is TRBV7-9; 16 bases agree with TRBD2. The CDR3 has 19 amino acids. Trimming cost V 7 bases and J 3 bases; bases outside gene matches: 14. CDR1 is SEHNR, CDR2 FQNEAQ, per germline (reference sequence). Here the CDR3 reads CASTLPPIGTSGREETQYF. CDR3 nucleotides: TGTGCCAGCACCCTCCCGCCGATAGGGACTAGCGGGAGGGAAGAGACCCAGTACTTC.

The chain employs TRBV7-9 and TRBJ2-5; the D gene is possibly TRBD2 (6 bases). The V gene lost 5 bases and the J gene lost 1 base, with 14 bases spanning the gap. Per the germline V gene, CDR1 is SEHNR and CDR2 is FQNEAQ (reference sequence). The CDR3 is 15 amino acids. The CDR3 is CASSIRDWFQETQYF. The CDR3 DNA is TGTGCCAGCAGCATTCGGGACTGGTTCCAAGAGACCCAGTACTTC. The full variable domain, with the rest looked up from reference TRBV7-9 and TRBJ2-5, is DTGVSQNPRHKITKRGQNVTFRCDPISEHNRLYWYRQTLGQGPEFLTYFQNEAQLEKSRLLSDRFSAERPKGSFSTLEIQRTEQGDSAMYLCASSIRDWFQETQYFGPGTRLLVL.